Below are 30 T cell receptor beta chains sequenced from a single sample in a study of T cell changes during pregnancy in multiple sclerosis. The repertoire was sequenced with immunoSEQ multiplex PCR; TCRdb's copy has only in-frame clones and lacks some. The data show over 65,000 clones, about 95% seen once. Material: peripheral blood, obtained in the third trimester of pregnancy. These TCRs come from a female donor with multiple sclerosis, enrolled in a pregnancy study.

This clone was seen a single time. This chain links TRBV9 with TRBJ2-7; D might be TRBD1 (5 bases). This CDR3 has 16 amino acids. The germline V and J ends were trimmed by 4 bases and 5 bases, with 22 bases remaining between them. Germline V gives CDR1 SGDLS, CDR2 YYNGEE. The CDR3 DNA follows: TGTGCCAGCAGCCCTCAGAAATCAGGGCCGGCCCACGAGCAGTACTTC. Its translation is CASSPQKSGPAHEQYF. The full variable domain, rest sourced from reference TRBV9 and TRBJ2-7, is DSGVTQTPKHLITATGQRVTLRCSPRSGDLSVYWYQQSLDQGLQFLIQYYNGEERAKGNILERFSAQQFPDLHSELNLSSLELGDSALYFCASSPQKSGPAHEQYFGPGTRLTVT.

The chain combines TRBV5-4 with TRBJ1-4; D gene unclear. The germline V gene encodes CDR1 SGHNT and CDR2 YYREEE (reference sequence). V was clipped by 2 bases and J by 4 bases, with 9 bases between them. The CDR3 has 14 residues. In DNA form, the CDR3 reads TGTGCCAGCAGCTTAGACCTAGGTAATGAAAAACTGTTTTTT. This encodes CASSLDLGNEKLFF.

Written as DNA, the CDR3 is TGCGCCAGCAGCTTCAACCCCAGGGGCAACATTCAGTACTTC. It codes for CASSFNPRGNIQYF. This chain joins TRBV5-1 and TRBJ2-4; TRBD1 is a possible D gene (6 bases). The CDR3 totals 14 residues. V was clipped by 2 bases and J by 7 bases, with 13 bases between them. Germline CDR1 SGHRS, CDR2 YFSETQ.

This chain joins TRBV7-2 and TRBJ2-3; a weak D match, TRBD1 (6 bases). V dropped 0 bases and J dropped 2 bases, with 9 bases sitting between them. CDR1 SGHTA and CDR2 FQGNSA come from the germline V gene. The CDR3 is 15 residues long. The CDR3 bases are TGTGCCAGCAGCTTAGCGGGGGCCCCCACAGATACGCAGTATTTT. Translation gives CASSLAGAPTDTQYF. The entire variable domain, with the rest obtained from reference TRBV7-2 and TRBJ2-3, is as follows: GAGVSQSPSNKVTEKGKDVELRCDPISGHTALYWYRQSLGQGLEFLIYFQGNSAPDKSGLPSDRFSAERTGGSVSTLTIQRTQQEDSAVYLCASSLAGAPTDTQYFGPGTRLTVL.

V and J are TRBV7-6 and TRBJ1-1, with 7 bases lining up with TRBD1. V gave up 2 bases and J gave up 11 bases; unmatched junction bases: 8. This CDR3 spans 13 amino acids. Germline lookup yields CDR1 SGHVS and CDR2 FNYEAQ. CDR3 amino acids: CASSLPTGSEAFF. The DNA for the CDR3 is TGTGCCAGCAGCTTACCGACAGGGTCCGAGGCTTTCTTT.

This clone was seen once. The chain has TRBV10-3 and TRBJ2-3; D perhaps matches TRBD1 (6 bases). The CDR3 runs 15 residues. Germline loops: CDR1 ENHRY, CDR2 SYGVKD. The V end was cut by 0 bases, the J end by 5 bases, with 12 bases between. CDR3 protein: CAISESNQGKDTQYF. As DNA, the CDR3 is TGTGCCATCAGTGAGTCGAACCAGGGGAAAGATACGCAGTATTTT.

The J gene is TRBJ2-5, the V gene TRBV7-9, with 7 bases identical to TRBD2. The ends lost 7 bases at V and 3 bases at J; junction bases unmatched: 11. Germline V gene sequence: CDR1 SEHNR, CDR2 FQNEAQ (reference sequence). CDR3 length: 15 amino acids. Here the CDR3 reads CASTQAPSGEETQYF. The CDR3 coding sequence is TGTGCCAGCACCCAAGCCCCTAGCGGTGAAGAGACCCAGTACTTC.

The J gene is TRBJ2-3, the V gene TRBV7-9, with 10 bases identical to TRBD1. The CDR3 runs to 15 residues. V was pared by 5 bases and J by 3 bases, with 5 bases of the junction left unmatched. The germline V gene has CDR1 SEHNR and CDR2 FQNEAQ (reference sequence). The CDR3 sequence: CASSGPGQGTDTQYF. CDR3 DNA: TGTGCCAGCAGCGGCCCGGGACAGGGGACAGATACGCAGTATTTT.

The chain couples TRBV9 to TRBJ2-7; TRBD1 matches at 9 bases. The CDR3 contains 14 residues. The ends lost 2 bases at V and 8 bases at J; junction bases unmatched: 8. Germline CDR1 SGDLS, CDR2 YYNGEE. The CDR3 DNA follows: TGTGCCAGCAGCGTGGGGACAGGGTCGGGCCAGCAGTACTTC. Translated, it gives CASSVGTGSGQQYF.

The chain couples TRBV4-3 to TRBJ2-7; D possibly corresponds to TRBD1 (6 bases). V was pared by 0 bases and J by 0 bases, with 12 bases between. The germline V gene encodes CDR1 LGHNA and CDR2 YSLEER. The CDR3 consists of 16 residues. Written as DNA, the CDR3 is TGCGCCAGCAGCCAAGAAAGCCAGGGGAGCTCCTACGAGCAGTACTTC. Protein sequence: CASSQESQGSSYEQYF.

The chain is built from TRBV14 and TRBJ1-1; TRBD1 might be the D (5 bases). CDR3 length: 16 amino acids. Germline V lookup: CDR1 SGHDN, CDR2 FVKESK. V lost 6 bases, J lost 0 bases, and 17 bases lay in between. In nucleotides, the CDR3 is TGTGCCAGCAGACCAAACTCAGGGAAGGTGAACACTGAAGCTTTCTTT. Translation gives CASRPNSGKVNTEAFF.

The J gene is TRBJ1-2, the V gene TRBV9; 10 nucleotides match TRBD1. The CDR3 covers 18 residues. CDR1 is SGDLS and CDR2 is YYNGEE in the germline V gene. Germline trimming cut 0 bases from V and 6 bases from J; bases unmatched to any gene: 14. The CDR3 here is CASSVAVWDPGQGNGYTF. Here the CDR3 DNA reads TGTGCCAGCAGCGTAGCCGTATGGGACCCGGGACAGGGGAATGGCTACACCTTC.

This clone occurred once. The chain couples TRBV6-5 to TRBJ1-2; D not certain. Germline CDR1 and CDR2: MNHEY and SVGAGI. Trimming pared 6 bases from V and 5 bases from J, leaving 13 bases between. This CDR3 region has 13 residues. CDR3 residues: CASSQTPVYGYTF. Written as DNA, the CDR3 is TGTGCCAGCAGCCAAACCCCAGTTTATGGCTACACCTTC.

The chain uses TRBV6-5 and TRBJ2-1, with TRBD1 as a possible D gene (5 bases). V was shortened by 7 bases and J by 6 bases, with 13 bases between the two germline ends. The CDR3 loop spans 13 amino acids. From germline, CDR1 is MNHEY and CDR2 SVGAGI. The chain's CDR3 is CASTPRRANEQFF. The CDR3 nucleotides read TGTGCCAGCACTCCCCGCAGGGCCAATGAGCAGTTCTTC.

The chain employs TRBV7-3 and TRBJ2-5, with 8 bases that match TRBD2. There are 14 residues in the CDR3. Germline V CDR1 and CDR2: SGHTA, FQGTGA. J gave up 1 base and V 4 bases, and 2 bases lay outside the gene matches. CDR3: CASSSGGAQETQYF. DNA of the CDR3: TGTGCCAGCAGCTCCGGGGGGGCCCAAGAGACCCAGTACTTC.

This CDR3 is CASGLMGAETQYF. CDR3 in DNA: TGTGCTAGTGGTTTGATGGGAGCGGAGACCCAGTACTTC. The V gene is TRBV12-5, the J gene TRBJ2-5; TRBD2 is a possible D gene (5 bases). V was pared by 2 bases and J by 5 bases, with 9 bases between. CDR1 and CDR2 from the germline V gene are LGHNT and FRNRAP. CDR3 size: 13 residues.

The chain employs TRBV15 and TRBJ2-3; 10 nucleotides agree with TRBD1. V shed 8 bases, J shed 4 bases, and the junction held 3 bases outside the gene matches. In germline, CDR1 is LNHNV, CDR2 YYDKDF (reference sequence). The CDR3 loop spans 13 amino acids. The CDR3 sequence: CATGGQGADTQYF. The CDR3 coding sequence is TGTGCCACCGGCGGACAGGGGGCAGATACGCAGTATTTT.

The CDR3 DNA is TGCGCCAGCAGCCAAGATTACGGGGGGGCAACAGATACGCAGTATTTT. Encoded protein: CASSQDYGGATDTQYF. The V gene is TRBV4-3, the J gene TRBJ2-3; 8 bases align to TRBD2. There are 16 residues in the CDR3. J gave up 3 bases and V 0 bases, and 5 bases lay outside the gene matches. CDR1 is LGHNA and CDR2 is YSLEER in the germline V gene.

The chain combines TRBV4-2 with TRBJ2-3, with D maybe TRBD2 (7 bases). Trimming cost V 1 base and J 6 bases, with 20 bases left between them. CDR1 and CDR2 (germline): LGHNA, YNFKEQ. This CDR3 region has 17 residues. CDR3 bases: TGTGCCAGCAGCCAAGCAAGGACCCTCCGGGGGGCGGATACGCAGTATTTT. It specifies CASSQARTLRGADTQYF.

Turning to this clone: At the DNA level, this CDR3 is encoded by other sequences in the same sample as well. The rearrangement links TRBV18 to TRBJ2-1, with 10 bases that match TRBD1. The CDR3 contains 15 residues. The V and J ends lost 3 bases and 4 bases, in that order; junction bases with no gene match: 3. The germline gives CDR1 KGHSH, CDR2 LQKENI. CDR3 sequence reads: CASSPRQGAYNEQFF. CDR3 in DNA: TGTGCCAGCTCACCTCGACAGGGGGCTTACAATGAGCAGTTCTTC.

This chain connects TRBV30 to TRBJ2-3; D might be TRBD2 (9 bases). The length of the CDR3 is 14 residues. V lost 8 bases to trimming and J lost 4 bases, with 19 bases between them. The germline V gene encodes CDR1 GTSNPN and CDR2 SVGIG (reference sequence). The CDR3 sequence is CALGQGGGADTQYF. The CDR3 region has the DNA TGTGCCCTCGGACAGGGCGGGGGGGCAGATACGCAGTATTTT. Variable domain in full (rest from reference TRBV30 and TRBJ2-3): SQTIHQWPATLVQPVGSPLSLECTVEGTSNPNLYWYRQAAGRGLQLLFYSVGIGQISSEVPQNLSASRPQDRQFILSSKKLLLSDSGFYLCALGQGGGADTQYFGPGTRLTVL.

The J gene is TRBJ2-1, the V gene TRBV6-5; a possible D gene is TRBD1 (5 bases). The germline gives CDR1 MNHEY, CDR2 SVGAGI. Deletions cut 6 bases from V and 0 bases from J, with 12 bases between. The CDR3 consists of 15 residues. CDR3 residues: CASSRQSSSYNEQFF. CDR3 sequence (DNA): TGTGCCAGCAGCCGACAGTCGAGCTCCTACAATGAGCAGTTCTTC.

V and J are TRBV5-5 and TRBJ1-2; no clear D. Trimming left V 2 bases short and J 7 bases short, with 9 bases between. This CDR3 has 12 amino acids. From germline, CDR1 is SGHKS and CDR2 YYEKEE (reference sequence). The CDR3 bases are TGTGCCAGCAGCTTATCTCTACTTGGCTACACCTTC. As protein: CASSLSLLGYTF.

This clone was recorded only once. The V call is TRBV30, the J call TRBJ2-5, with 7 bases lining up with TRBD1. Trimming removed 1 base from V and 4 bases from J; junction bases left unmatched: 6. Germline assignment: CDR1 GTSNPN and CDR2 SVGIG (reference sequence). The CDR3 covers 14 residues. The CDR3 DNA sequence: TGTGCCTGGAGTGACACAGGGGTAGGAGAGACCCAGTACTTC. Its translation is CAWSDTGVGETQYF. The full variable domain, with the rest looked up from reference TRBV30 and TRBJ2-5, is SQTIHQWPATLVQPVGSPLSLECTVEGTSNPNLYWYRQAAGRGLQLLFYSVGIGQISSEVPQNLSASRPQDRQFILSSKKLLLSDSGFYLCAWSDTGVGETQYFGPGTRLLVL.

The chain combines TRBV18 with TRBJ2-1; no definite D call. This CDR3 region has 16 residues. Trimming stripped 3 bases from V and 2 bases from J, with 14 bases between. Germline V gives CDR1 KGHSH, CDR2 LQKENI. CDR3 coding DNA: TGTGCCAGCTCACCCGAGTCGGGTTTCACCTACAATGAGCAGTTCTTC. Its protein product is CASSPESGFTYNEQFF.

The chain joins TRBV9 to TRBJ1-1, with 10 bases fitting TRBD1. Germline V CDR1 and CDR2: SGDLS, YYNGEE. The V gene end was trimmed by 3 bases and the J gene end by 0 bases; junction bases not matched to a gene: 5. The CDR3 has 16 amino acids. The CDR3 DNA reads as TGTGCCAGCAGCGCCGGGACAGGGGAAATGAACACTGAAGCTTTCTTT. Its translation is CASSAGTGEMNTEAFF.

This chain connects TRBV6-4 to TRBJ1-3; D is unclear. Germline CDR1 reads MRHNA; CDR2 reads SNTAGT. The CDR3 loop spans 14 amino acids. V gave up 3 bases and J gave up 5 bases, with 11 bases separating them. The CDR3 sequence: CASSESVERNTIYF. The CDR3 nucleotides are TGTGCCAGCAGTGAATCGGTCGAGAGAAACACCATATATTTT.

The chain couples TRBV14 to TRBJ1-2; 11 positions agree with TRBD1. With V trimmed by 4 bases and J by 7 bases, 5 bases remained unmatched. The CDR3 is 14 residues long. Looked up from germline, CDR1 is SGHDN and CDR2 is FVKESK. Written as DNA, the CDR3 is TGTGCCAGCAGCCCGGACAGGGGGCATGGTGGCTACACCTTC. This codes for CASSPDRGHGGYTF.

Written as DNA, the CDR3 is TGTGCCAGTAGTATGCGGGAGGTGGCTGGAAACACCATATATTTT. It yields the protein CASSMREVAGNTIYF. The chain couples TRBV19 to TRBJ1-3; D ambiguous. Deletions cut 3 bases from V and 2 bases from J, with 11 bases between. CDR1 and CDR2 (germline): LNHDA, SQIVND (reference sequence). The CDR3 sequence is 15 residues long.

The rearrangement links TRBV9 to TRBJ1-1; 10 bases are shared with TRBD1. CDR1 is SGDLS, CDR2 YYNGEE, per germline. The V gene end was trimmed by 6 bases and the J gene end by 5 bases; junction bases not matched to a gene: 4. This CDR3 is built from 13 residues. Here the CDR3 reads CASNGGQGTEAFF. The CDR3 DNA follows: TGTGCCAGCAACGGGGGACAGGGGACTGAAGCTTTCTTT.